There are many counts of the clone carrying this TCR beta chain. This entry is derived from a study of patients and donors after allogeneic stem cell transplantation. The CDR3 length is 15 residues. Trimming removed 5 bases at V and 4 bases at J, with 17 bases between. From germline, CDR1 is MNHEY and CDR2 SVGEGT. One entry per CDR3 protein, called by TCRdb with MiXCR from the RT-PCR reads. The sample includes fewer than 75,000 distinct CDR3 sequences, 13% seen only once; the top ten take more than 25%. The TCR comes from a human donor who was either an allogeneic HSCT recipient or a stem cell or donor lymphocyte infusion donor (not recorded which). It is not recorded whose cells these are; they may come from a transplant donor. Sequenced: blood, either unsorted or a sorted T cell fraction (not recorded which). This chain links TRBV6-2 or TRBV6-3 with TRBJ2-5, with unresolved D. DNA of the CDR3: TGTGCCAGCAGTAGCTTCCGGCTTGGGTCAGAGACCCAGTACTTC. It specifies CASSSFRLGSETQYF.